What follows are 20 T cell receptor beta chains derived from one specimen sequenced in a study of shared clonotypes between healthy human individuals. Naive CD8 populations comprised CD45RO-negative cells positively selected for CCR7, excluding terminally differentiated effector memory CD45RA+ cells. Using immunoSEQ multiplex PCR, the repertoire was profiled, and TCRdb retains in-frame clones only, with some absent. The repertoire holds about 2,200,000 clones, with about 93% as singletons. The sample comprised naive CD8+ T cells from PBMCs. All receptors come from a man aged 18 to 29 in good health. Some clones in this sample may be carry-over from other donors' samples.

The chain recombines TRBV19 with TRBJ1-5; 7 nucleotides line up with TRBD1. The germline V gene has CDR1 LNHDA and CDR2 SQIVND (reference sequence). The CDR3 is 17 residues long. As DNA, the CDR3 is TGTGCATCGGCCCCTAGGGGACAGACGAATAGCAATCAGCCCCAGCATTTT. Amino acids: CASAPRGQTNSNQPQHF.

V is TRBV27 and J is TRBJ1-4; 10 bases are shared with TRBD1. The V gene end was trimmed by 5 bases and the J gene end by 4 bases; junction bases not matched to a gene: 7. Germline V lookup: CDR1 MNHEY, CDR2 SMNVEV (reference sequence). This CDR3 is 16 amino acids long. In DNA form, the CDR3 reads TGTGCCAGCAGTCCAGGGACAGGGGTTGGTAATGAAAAACTGTTTTTT. Amino acids: CASSPGTGVGNEKLFF. Variable domain in full (rest from reference TRBV27 and TRBJ1-4): EAQVTQNPRYLITVTGKKLTVTCSQNMNHEYMSWYRQDPGLGLRQIYYSMNVEVTDKGDVPEGYKVSRKEKRNFPLILESPSPNQTSLYFCASSPGTGVGNEKLFFGSGTQLSVL.

With respect to this clone: This sample also contains other DNA sequences that code for the same CDR3. The chain recombines TRBV7-9 with TRBJ2-1; possibly TRBD2 for D (6 bases). This CDR3 has 12 residues. Germline values: CDR1 SEHNR, CDR2 FQNEAQ (reference sequence). V lost 2 bases and J lost 10, with 9 bases in between. The CDR3 region has the DNA TGTGCCAGCAGCTTACAGGGAGGAGAGCAGTTCTTC. It encodes CASSLQGGEQFF.

The rearrangement joins TRBV4-1 to TRBJ2-7; D is perhaps TRBD1 (7 bases). The germline V gene has CDR1 MGHRA and CDR2 YSYEKL. The CDR3 sequence is 16 residues long. The V gene lost 4 bases and the J gene lost 6 bases, with 22 bases spanning the gap. The CDR3: CASSPLTAGGFPEQYF. The CDR3 DNA follows: TGCGCCAGCAGCCCCCTAACGGCAGGGGGGTTCCCCGAGCAGTACTTC.

CDR3 bases: TGTGCCAGCAGCTTTTCCCCACAGGAGGGCAGCTTGACCTACGAGCAGTACTTC. It translates to CASSFSPQEGSLTYEQYF. This chain connects TRBV11-2 to TRBJ2-7, with a weak D call TRBD2 (6 bases). Germline V gene lookup returns CDR1 SGHAT and CDR2 FQNNGV. V lost 3 bases to trimming and J lost 2 bases, with 23 bases between them. CDR3 length equals 18 residues.

The chain combines TRBV28 with TRBJ2-1, with no clear D. Trimming cost V 7 bases and J 0 bases, with 4 bases left between them. Germline CDR1 is MDHEN and CDR2 is SYDVKM. The CDR3 length is 12 residues. The chain's CDR3 is CASKDSYNEQFF. The CDR3, as DNA: TGTGCCAGCAAAGACTCCTACAATGAGCAGTTCTTC.

The chain is built from TRBV7-9 and TRBJ2-1, with 9 bases aligning to TRBD1. This CDR3 is 15 amino acids long. The V and J ends lost 6 bases and 7 bases, in that order; junction bases with no gene match: 10. Per the germline V gene, CDR1 is SEHNR and CDR2 is FQNEAQ (reference sequence). In DNA form, the CDR3 reads TGTGCCAGCAGGGCCGGGACAGGGCCTTATAATGAGCAGTTCTTC. Protein: CASRAGTGPYNEQFF.

In nucleotides, the CDR3 is TGCGCCAGCAGCCACACCGGGACACCAGCCTACGAGCAGTACTTC. Residues: CASSHTGTPAYEQYF. The chain uses TRBV4-1 and TRBJ2-7; perhaps TRBD1 as D (6 bases). This CDR3 has 15 amino acids. V lost 3 bases and J 2 bases, leaving 14 bases between the germline ends. CDR1 is MGHRA, CDR2 YSYEKL, per germline.

Turning to this clone: The same CDR3 can be traced to other DNA sequences in this sample. This chain links TRBV27 with TRBJ2-7; possibly TRBD2 for D (5 bases). The CDR3 length is 13 residues. V lost 3 bases to trimming and J lost 3 bases, with 9 bases between them. Germline V CDR1 and CDR2: MNHEY, SMNVEV (reference sequence). As DNA, the CDR3 is TGTGCCAGCAGTTTTTCCGGAGGCTACGAGCAGTACTTC. It is translated as CASSFSGGYEQYF.

This chain uses TRBV7-9 with TRBJ2-5; 11 nucleotides match TRBD2. CDR3 length equals 18 residues. Germline lookup yields CDR1 SEHNR and CDR2 FQNEAQ (reference sequence). Trimming removed 5 bases from V and 0 bases from J; junction bases left unmatched: 11. As DNA, the CDR3 is TGTGCCAGCAGCCCGCGGGGACTAGCGGAGATGTACCAAGAGACCCAGTACTTC. Protein product: CASSPRGLAEMYQETQYF.

The chain is built from TRBV28 and TRBJ1-1, with 8 bases that match TRBD1. This CDR3 has 15 amino acids. Germline loops: CDR1 MDHEN, CDR2 SYDVKM. J lost 3 bases, V lost 6 bases, and 9 bases had no gene match. In nucleotides, the CDR3 is TGTGCCAGCAGGGAAGACAGGGGAGTCTACACTGAAGCTTTCTTT. This sequence encodes CASREDRGVYTEAFF. The complete variable domain, with remaining parts taken from reference TRBV28 and TRBJ1-1, reads DVKVTQSSRYLVKRTGEKVFLECVQDMDHENMFWYRQDPGLGLRLIYFSYDVKMKEKGDIPEGYSVSREKKERFSLILESASTNQTSMYLCASREDRGVYTEAFFGQGTRLTVV.

This clone was detected a few times. This specimen includes other DNA sequences encoding the same CDR3. The chain combines TRBV7-9 with TRBJ2-7; no reliable D call. Trimming took off 4 bases at V and 2 bases at J, with 6 bases between the two ends. The germline V gene has CDR1 SEHNR and CDR2 FQNEAQ (reference sequence). This CDR3 region has 12 residues. CDR3 loop: CASSSLTYEQYF. Written as DNA, the CDR3 is TGTGCCAGCAGCTCCCTGACCTACGAGCAGTACTTC.

This clone was recorded only once. The chain joins TRBV27 to TRBJ2-1; 7 bases match TRBD2. The CDR3 totals 16 residues. The trim removed 3 bases at V and 4 bases at J, leaving 9 bases unmatched. Germline V gene data show CDR1 as MNHEY and CDR2 as SMNVEV (reference sequence). The CDR3 is CASSFVSRRGYNEQFF. CDR3 DNA sequence: TGTGCCAGCAGTTTTGTCTCCCGGCGGGGGTACAATGAGCAGTTCTTC.

V usage is TRBV28 and J usage is TRBJ1-6; 9 bases match TRBD1. Germline V lookup: CDR1 MDHEN, CDR2 SYDVKM. The CDR3 has 14 residues. Trimming took 2 bases from V and 9 from J; bases not matched to a gene: 2. The DNA for the CDR3 is TGTGCCAGCAGTTTAGGGACAGGGCGTTCACCCCTCCACTTT. Encoded protein: CASSLGTGRSPLHF.

V usage is TRBV6-6 and J usage is TRBJ2-7; tentative D call: TRBD1 (6 bases). The CDR3 runs to 12 residues. Trimming removed 7 bases at V and 2 bases at J, with 9 bases between. Germline V gene sequence: CDR1 MNHNY, CDR2 SVGAGI (reference sequence). The CDR3 here is CASMGAPYEQYF. CDR3 coding DNA: TGTGCCAGCATGGGGGCGCCCTACGAGCAGTACTTC.

This clone was seen only a few times. J is TRBJ1-1 and V is TRBV25-1, with D possibly matching TRBD1 (5 bases). Looked up from germline, CDR1 is MGHDK and CDR2 is SYGVNS. This CDR3 is 13 amino acids long. Deletions cut 6 bases from V and 1 base from J, with 9 bases between. Here the CDR3 DNA reads TGTGCCAGCAGCCCAGGGTGGAACACTGAAGCTTTCTTT. Encoded protein: CASSPGWNTEAFF. Filled out from reference TRBV25-1 and TRBJ1-1, the complete variable domain reads EADIYQTPRYLVIGTGKKITLECSQTMGHDKMYWYQQDPGMELHLIHYSYGVNSTEKGDLSSESTVSRIRTEHFPLTLESARPSHTSQYLCASSPGWNTEAFFGQGTRLTVV.

The chain has TRBV4-2 and TRBJ2-2, with 7 bases matching TRBD2. The CDR3 spans 17 residues. V lost 0 bases, J lost 3 bases, and 7 bases stayed unmatched. Germline V gene sequence: CDR1 LGHNA, CDR2 YNFKEQ. The DNA of the CDR3 is TGTGCCAGCAGCCAAGATCAGGCGGGAGCGGACACCGGGGAGCTGTTTTTT. Protein sequence: CASSQDQAGADTGELFF.

This clone was found once. J is TRBJ1-4 and V is TRBV18; D might be TRBD1 (5 bases). CDR1 is KGHSH, CDR2 LQKENI, per germline. The CDR3 runs to 14 residues. V was clipped by 3 bases and J by 3 bases, with 8 bases between them. CDR3: CASSPGRANEKLFF. The CDR3 bases are TGTGCCAGCTCACCGGGGCGGGCTAATGAAAAACTGTTTTTT.

V usage is TRBV6-6 and J usage is TRBJ2-1, with D unclear. The germline V gene has CDR1 MNHNY and CDR2 SVGAGI (reference sequence). V lost 0 bases to trimming and J lost 4 bases, with 7 bases between them. The length of the CDR3 is 14 residues. CDR3 in DNA: TGTGCCAGCAGTTACTCATCCTTTTACAATGAGCAGTTCTTC. Protein product: CASSYSSFYNEQFF.

This rearrangement joins TRBV19 to TRBJ2-7; the D is unclear. Germline V lookup: CDR1 LNHDA, CDR2 SQIVND (reference sequence). With 3 bases removed from V and 0 bases from J, the gap between germline ends came to 12 bases. The CDR3 has 15 residues. CDR3 protein: CASSIMAWGSYEQYF. The CDR3 region has the DNA TGTGCCAGTAGTATTATGGCTTGGGGCTCCTACGAGCAGTACTTC.